This TCR beta chain was recorded in a study of OX40 agonist ivuxolimab in advanced cancers. About the study: Patients achieving partial responses numbered three: one hepatocellular carcinoma case and two cutaneous melanoma cases. Study findings and constraints: Expanded clones were, on average, more numerous in CD8+ T cells than in CD4+. At doses 0.1 to 3.0 mg/kg, CD4+ and CD8+ clones expanded.

Sequenced by immunoSEQ multiplex PCR; TCRdb stores in-frame clones only, minus some. The sample lists fewer than 70,000 clones; 70% to 90% were seen once. A note on this clone: Antigen unknown.

CDR1 and CDR2 from the germline V gene are MDHEN and SYDVKM. With V trimmed by 1 base and J by 5 bases, 10 bases remained unmatched. The CDR3 runs 18 residues. This clonotype was sampled from an adult with an advanced solid tumor such as melanoma, head and neck, liver or kidney cancer. The J gene is TRBJ2-5, the V gene TRBV28; 13 nucleotides match TRBD2. Sequencing used CD4+ or CD8+ T cells sorted from blood, obtained in a trial of the OX40 agonist ivuxolimab. CDR3 bases: TGTGCCAGCAGTTTATACAGGGGACTAGCGGGAACAAGCGAGACCCAGTACTTC. This encodes CASSLYRGLAGTSETQYF.